The T cell receptor (beta chain) described here comes from a study of T and B cells in COVID-19 patients. Study details: Recovered patients mostly had mild to moderate COVID-19 managed as outpatients.

Each TRB amplification used about 250-550 ng of genomic DNA from blood. Multiplex PCR with BIOMED2 TRB-A/B primer pools amplified TRB rearrangements. TCRdb analysed the multiplex PCR reads with MiXCR anew, one entry per CDR3 protein. In the table there are approximately 2,500 distinct CDR3 sequences, about 25% of which are singletons. Whole-study results and caveats: There were 2,331 TCR clusters exclusive to the recovered cohort, around 32 with low generation probability. In COVID-19 patients, T cell receptor beta variable and joining gene use was reportedly strongly skewed.

Points on this clonotype: The antigen is undetermined.

The source of this sequence is a human donor with active COVID-19. The sequenced material came from blood.

The CDR3 nucleotides read TGTGCCAGCAGCCAAGACGCCTCCTACGAGCAGTACTTC. It specifies CASSQDASYEQYF. This chain uses TRBV4-2 with TRBJ2-7, with D unresolved. V was clipped by 0 bases and J by 0 bases, with 3 bases between them. The CDR3 has 13 amino acids. CDR1 LGHNA and CDR2 YNFKEQ come from the germline V gene.